The source of this T cell receptor (beta chain) is a study of blood T cell repertoires in COVID-19. Study processing details: Reference gene primer amplification gave estimated nucleated cell counts. Libraries were prepared by immunoSEQ multiplex PCR; TCRdb keeps only in-frame clonotypes and omits some of them. D and trimming come from the DNA, and the V and J calls and clone size come from that table. The repertoire has 200,000 to 250,000 clones, 82% of them found once; the top ten carry about 15%. Trimming stripped 3 bases from V and 0 bases from J, with 10 bases between. This CDR3 spans 15 amino acids. Germline assignment: CDR1 SGHRS and CDR2 YFSETQ.

The rearrangement links TRBV5-1 to TRBJ1-3, with D possibly being TRBD1 (5 bases). Sequencing was carried out using PBMCs or T cells enriched from blood (not recorded which). This receptor was taken from a man in his forties who had recovered from COVID-19. This CDR3 reads CASSSQGYSGNTIYF. CDR3 DNA sequence: TGCGCCAGCAGCTCCCAGGGTTACTCTGGAAACACCATATATTTT. The variable domain in full, with the rest retrieved from reference TRBV5-1 and TRBJ1-3, is KAGVTQTPRYLIKTRGQQVTLSCSPISGHRSVSWYQQTPGQGLQFLFEYFSETQRNKGNFPGRFSGRQFSNSRSEMNVSTLELGDSALYLCASSSQGYSGNTIYFGEGSWLTVV.